This TCR beta chain emerged from a study of CD8 T cells in Susac syndrome. Whole-study findings and limits: Within total CD8+ repertoires, approximately 16 Susac-specific public clones were found, and within CD8+ TEMRA repertoires, 4 to 6.

On this clonotype: What it recognizes is unknown.

When the RNA was reverse transcribed, random hexamers were used with an input of roughly 0.45 to 1 ug. TCRdb re-analysed the immunoSEQ multiplex PCR reads in MiXCR, keeping a single row per CDR3 protein. Of approximately 94,000 distinct CDR3 sequences in the sample, 95% are singletons; the top ten hold more than 0.3%. Sequencing was carried out using CD8+ T cells from PBMCs. This receptor was identified in a human donor with Susac syndrome.

CDR3 coding DNA: TGTGCCAGCAGTGGACGACTAGCGGGCTCCTACGAGCAGTACTTC. Its protein product is CASSGRLAGSYEQYF. V gene TRBV2 combines with J gene TRBJ2-7; 10 nucleotides match TRBD2. The CDR3 runs to 15 residues. Germline V gene sequence: CDR1 SNHLY, CDR2 FYNNEI. Germline trimming cut 4 bases from V and 0 bases from J; bases unmatched to any gene: 3.